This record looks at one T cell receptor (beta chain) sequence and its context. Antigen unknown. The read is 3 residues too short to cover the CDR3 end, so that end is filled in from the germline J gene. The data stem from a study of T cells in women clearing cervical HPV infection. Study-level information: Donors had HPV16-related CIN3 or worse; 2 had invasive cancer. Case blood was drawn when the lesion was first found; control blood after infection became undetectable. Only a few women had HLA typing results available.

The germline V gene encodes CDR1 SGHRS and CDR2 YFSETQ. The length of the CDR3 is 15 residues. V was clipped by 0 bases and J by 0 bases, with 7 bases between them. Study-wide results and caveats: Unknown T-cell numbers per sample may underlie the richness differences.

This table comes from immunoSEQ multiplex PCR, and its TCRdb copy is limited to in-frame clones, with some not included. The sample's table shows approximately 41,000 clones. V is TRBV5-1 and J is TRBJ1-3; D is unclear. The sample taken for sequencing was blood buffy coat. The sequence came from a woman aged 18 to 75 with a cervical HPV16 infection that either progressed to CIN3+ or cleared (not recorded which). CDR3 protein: CASSLEVPSGNTIYF. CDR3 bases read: TGCGCCAGCAGCTTGGAGGTACCCTCTGGAAACACC.